These 22 T cell receptor beta chains came from one sample sequenced in a study of T cells after yellow fever vaccination. MiXCR, run by TCRdb on the 5' RACE reads, gives a single entry per CDR3 protein. The sample records about 200,000 distinct CDR3 sequences, more than 3% being singletons. Sequenced material: CD4+ T cells sorted from PBMCs, taken 10 days after the yellow fever booster vaccination. These receptors were collected from a man aged 18-30 years who received the YFV17D yellow fever vaccine.

CDR3: CASSLMFSGYTF. The CDR3 DNA sequence: TGTGCCAGCAGCTTAATGTTTTCGGGCTACACCTTC. The rearrangement links TRBV7-2 to TRBJ1-2; D remains ambiguous. CDR1 and CDR2 (germline): SGHTA, FQGNSA. Trimming stripped 2 bases from V and 8 bases from J, with 9 bases between. CDR3 length: 12 amino acids.

Only a few counts were recorded for this clonotype. CDR3 nucleotides: TGCAGTGCTAGAGCAGCCGGGACAGACTATGGCTACACCTTC. Protein sequence: CSARAAGTDYGYTF. The chain links TRBV20-1 to TRBJ1-2, with 7 positions matching TRBD1. Germline-derived CDR1 and CDR2 are DFQATT and SNEGSKA (reference sequence). The trim removed 1 base at V and 3 bases at J, leaving 5 bases unmatched. This CDR3 is built from 14 residues.

This clonotype was observed a few times. J is TRBJ1-1 and V is TRBV5-1; D call uncertain. V dropped 3 bases and J dropped 5 bases, with 14 bases sitting between them. Germline lookup yields CDR1 SGHRS and CDR2 YFSETQ. CDR3 size: 14 residues. CDR3 sequence: CASSSPGRGTEAFF. In DNA, the CDR3 is TGCGCCAGCAGCTCCCCGGGCCGAGGGACTGAAGCTTTCTTT.

This clonotype was seen only a few times. The chain uses TRBV20-1 and TRBJ1-2, with D tentatively TRBD1 (6 bases). Germline loops: CDR1 DFQATT, CDR2 SNEGSKA (reference sequence). Trimming shortened V by 0 bases and J by 8 bases, and 13 bases separated the two germline ends. CDR3 length equals 13 residues. The CDR3 spells CSARDTGLGGYTF. In DNA form, the CDR3 reads TGCAGTGCTAGAGACACAGGGTTAGGAGGCTACACCTTC.

This clonotype was found many times. Here the CDR3 DNA reads TGTGCCAGCAGTTACAGGGACAGGGTCGAGCAGTACGTC. Amino acid sequence: CASSYRDRVEQYV. The chain uses TRBV6-2 or TRBV6-3 and TRBJ2-7; 9 bases line up with TRBD1. From germline, CDR1 is MNHEY and CDR2 SVGEGT. This CDR3 has 13 residues. V was clipped by 2 bases and J by 6 bases; unmatched bases: 2.

This clonotype was counted at least ten times. The CDR3 DNA reads TGTGCCAGCAGCTTAGCTGGGACATTGAGCTCTGGAAACACCATATATTTT. Amino acids: CASSLAGTLSSGNTIYF. The chain links TRBV7-2 to TRBJ1-3; possible D gene TRBD1, 6 bases. The CDR3 covers 17 residues. Germline lookup yields CDR1 SGHTA and CDR2 FQGNSA. The V gene lost 0 bases and the J gene lost 0 bases, with 12 bases spanning the gap.

This clonotype was observed a handful of times. The V call is TRBV27, the J call TRBJ2-4, with D possibly being TRBD1 (6 bases). CDR3 length: 14 amino acids. V shed 5 bases and J shed 8 bases, with 16 bases lying between them. Per the germline V gene, CDR1 is MNHEY and CDR2 is SMNVEV (reference sequence). The CDR3 protein is CASSPGTNGDIQYF. Written as DNA, the CDR3 is TGTGCCAGCAGTCCCGGGACAAATGGGGACATTCAGTACTTC.

The V and J genes are TRBV4-2 and TRBJ1-2, with D tentatively TRBD1 (6 bases). The CDR3 totals 15 residues. Germline V gene lookup returns CDR1 LGHNA and CDR2 YNFKEQ. Deletions cut 1 base from V and 4 bases from J, with 13 bases between. CDR3 residues: CASSQVSGVVYGYTF. In DNA form, the CDR3 reads TGTGCCAGCAGCCAAGTGTCAGGGGTGGTCTATGGCTACACCTTC.

This clonotype was observed many times. The rearrangement links TRBV5-1 to TRBJ1-2, with 7 bases fitting TRBD1. Germline lookup yields CDR1 SGHRS and CDR2 YFSETQ. The V and J ends lost 0 bases and 8 bases, in that order; junction bases with no gene match: 4. The CDR3 is 13 residues long. CDR3: CASSLATGYGYTF. CDR3 bases: TGCGCCAGCAGCTTGGCGACAGGGTACGGCTACACCTTC.

This clonotype was seen many times. The rearrangement joins TRBV11-2 to TRBJ2-5; tentative D call: TRBD2 (5 bases). Trimming shortened V by 6 bases and J by 5 bases, and 10 bases separated the two germline ends. The CDR3 is made up of 12 amino acids. The germline CDR1 and CDR2 sequences are SGHAT and FQNNGV. CDR3 in DNA: TGTGCCAGCAGGAGGGTCGGGGAGACCCAGTACTTC. This sequence encodes CASRRVGETQYF.

In its sample, this clonotype was seen many times. The chain carries TRBV5-1 and TRBJ2-7, with D unresolved. Germline values: CDR1 SGHRS, CDR2 YFSETQ. Deletions cut 7 bases from V and 2 bases from J, with 13 bases between. This CDR3 is 13 amino acids long. For the CDR3, the DNA is TGCGCCAGCCACCTCGACGGTGCCTACGAGCAGTACTTC. Protein: CASHLDGAYEQYF.

This clonotype has a handful of counts. The genes are TRBV5-6 and TRBJ2-3; D gene uncertain. The length of the CDR3 is 16 residues. Per the germline V gene, CDR1 is SGHDT and CDR2 is YYEEEE. V was shortened by 4 bases and J by 0 bases, with 15 bases between the two germline ends. The CDR3 sequence is CASSPSSLLSTDTQYF. The CDR3, as DNA: TGTGCCAGCAGCCCCTCAAGTCTCCTTAGCACAGATACGCAGTATTTT.

There are many counts of this clonotype. V gene TRBV5-6 combines with J gene TRBJ1-5; D is uncertain. This CDR3 spans 15 amino acids. Trimming pared 3 bases from V and 4 bases from J, leaving 14 bases between. Germline CDR1 and CDR2: SGHDT and YYEEEE. The CDR3, as DNA: TGTGCCAGCAGCTGGGGATATACCCATAATCAGCCCCAGCATTTT. Translating gives CASSWGYTHNQPQHF.

This clonotype occurred a few times. The J gene is TRBJ2-3, the V gene TRBV3-1; D is possibly TRBD1 (5 bases). This CDR3 comprises 15 residues. V was cut by 2 bases and J by 7 bases, with 16 bases left in between. Germline V lookup: CDR1 LGHDT, CDR2 YNNKEL (reference sequence). CDR3 protein: CASSQFRVIGNTQYF. The DNA for the CDR3 is TGTGCCAGCAGCCAATTCAGGGTAATTGGAAATACGCAGTATTTT.

This clonotype was found many times. The chain uses TRBV12-3 or TRBV12-4 and TRBJ1-1, with D possibly being TRBD1 (5 bases). Trimming pared 3 bases from V and 8 bases from J, leaving 13 bases between. The CDR3 runs 13 residues. The CDR3 region has the DNA TGTGCCAGCAGTTTCAAGGCGGGACTCGAAGCTTTCTTT. It is translated as CASSFKAGLEAFF.

This clonotype was counted ten times or more. V is TRBV4-1 and J is TRBJ2-4; D is possibly TRBD1 (5 bases). Per germline, CDR1 MGHRA and CDR2 YSYEKL. There are 17 residues in the CDR3. Trimming took off 3 bases at V and 0 bases at J, with 15 bases between the two ends. This chain's CDR3 is CASSQPRTGLAKNIQYF. The CDR3 DNA follows: TGCGCCAGCAGCCAGCCAAGAACAGGTCTAGCCAAAAACATTCAGTACTTC.

This clonotype was recorded at least ten times. This chain uses TRBV7-2 with TRBJ2-1; 11 bases map to TRBD2. Per germline, CDR1 SGHTA and CDR2 FQGNSA. V lost 4 bases to trimming and J lost 4 bases; unmatched junction nucleotides: 18. The CDR3 covers 20 residues. DNA of the CDR3: TGTGCCAGCAGCTCACCCGGCCTAGCGGGGGGCCCCCCTGTTTACAATGAGCAGTTCTTC. This encodes CASSSPGLAGGPPVYNEQFF.

This clonotype came up many times. The gene calls are TRBV6-2 or TRBV6-3 and TRBJ1-1, with 8 bases matching TRBD1. The CDR3 spans 15 residues. The J segment lost 5 bases and the V segment lost 4 bases, leaving 9 bases of the junction unmatched. Germline V CDR1 and CDR2: MNHEY, SVGEGT. The CDR3 DNA is TGTGCCAGCAGTTCCCGGGACAGGTATGGTACTGAAGCTTTCTTT. Protein sequence: CASSSRDRYGTEAFF.

The rearrangement uses TRBV29-1 and TRBJ2-5; TRBD1 is a possible D gene (5 bases). Trimming removed 1 base at V and 6 bases at J, with 12 bases between. CDR3 length: 13 residues. From germline, CDR1 is SQVTM and CDR2 ANQGSEA. The CDR3 DNA reads TGCAGCGTTGAAGTTATGGGGCAGAAGACCCAGTACTTC. Translation: CSVEVMGQKTQYF.

This clonotype was observed a few times. The chain uses TRBV7-2 and TRBJ2-3; D not certain. The CDR3 is made up of 13 amino acids. V was shortened by 4 bases and J by 5 bases, with 10 bases between the two germline ends. Germline V gives CDR1 SGHTA, CDR2 FQGNSA. CDR3 residues: CASSSRGRDTQYF. In DNA form, the CDR3 reads TGTGCCAGCAGCTCGCGAGGAAGAGATACGCAGTATTTT.

As concerns this clonotype: This may arise from a read error, as a much more abundant clone is one base away. The chain has TRBV7-2 and TRBJ2-2; TRBD2 matches at 7 bases. Germline assignment: CDR1 SGHTA and CDR2 FQGNSA. The CDR3 extends over 17 amino acids. Germline trimming cut 2 bases from V and 1 base from J; bases unmatched to any gene: 7. The CDR3 is CASSLWAGVLNTGELFF. The CDR3 DNA sequence: TGTGCCAGCAGCTTATGGGCGGGGGTTCTGAACACCGGGGAGCTGTTTTTT.

There are a few counts of this clonotype. V usage is TRBV6-6 and J usage is TRBJ1-5; D call uncertain. The CDR3 sequence is 14 residues long. The V end was cut by 8 bases, the J end by 2 bases, with 13 bases between. The germline V gene has CDR1 MNHNY and CDR2 SVGAGI (reference sequence). CDR3 protein: CASQDSSGNQPQHF. CDR3 in DNA: TGTGCCAGCCAAGATAGCTCGGGCAATCAGCCCCAGCATTTT.